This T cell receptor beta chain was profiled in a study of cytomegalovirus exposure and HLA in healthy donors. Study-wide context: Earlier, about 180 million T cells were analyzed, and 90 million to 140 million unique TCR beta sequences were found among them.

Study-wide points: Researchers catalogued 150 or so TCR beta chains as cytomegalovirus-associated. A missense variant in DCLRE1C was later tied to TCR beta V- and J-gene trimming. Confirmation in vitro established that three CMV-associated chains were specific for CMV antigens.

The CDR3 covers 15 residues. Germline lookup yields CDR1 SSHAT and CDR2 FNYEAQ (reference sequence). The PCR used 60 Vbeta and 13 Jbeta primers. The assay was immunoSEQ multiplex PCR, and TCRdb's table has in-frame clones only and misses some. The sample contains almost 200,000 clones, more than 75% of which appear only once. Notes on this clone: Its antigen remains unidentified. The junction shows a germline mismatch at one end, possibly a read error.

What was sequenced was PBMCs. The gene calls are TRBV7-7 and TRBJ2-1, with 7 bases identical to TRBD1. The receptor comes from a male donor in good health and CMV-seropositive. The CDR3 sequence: CASSLSQGDYNEQFF. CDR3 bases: TGTGCTAGCAGCTTATCCCAGGGGGACTACAATGAGCAGTTCTTC.